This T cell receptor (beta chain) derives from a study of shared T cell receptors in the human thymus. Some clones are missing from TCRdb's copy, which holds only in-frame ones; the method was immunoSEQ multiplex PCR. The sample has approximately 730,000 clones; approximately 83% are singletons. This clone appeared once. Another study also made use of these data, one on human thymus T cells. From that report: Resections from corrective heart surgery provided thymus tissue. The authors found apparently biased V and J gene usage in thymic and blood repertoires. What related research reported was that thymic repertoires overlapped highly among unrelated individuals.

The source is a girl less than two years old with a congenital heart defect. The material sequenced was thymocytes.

This chain's CDR3 is CAISHRVRTYNEQFF. For the CDR3, the DNA is TGTGCCATCAGCCACAGGGTTAGGACCTACAATGAGCAGTTCTTC. The chain carries TRBV10-3 and TRBJ2-1, with D perhaps matching TRBD1 (6 bases). Germline V gene lookup returns CDR1 ENHRY and CDR2 SYGVKD. V lost 6 bases and J lost 2, with 14 bases in between. This CDR3 spans 15 amino acids.